The entry below gives a single TCR beta chain sequence along with its context. These data originate in a study of OX40 agonist ivuxolimab in advanced cancers. This CDR3 contains 14 residues. The V gene's germline CDR1 is LNHDA and CDR2 SQIVND (reference sequence). V shed 3 bases and J 6 bases; nucleotides not matched to a gene: 2. The repertoire was sequenced with immunoSEQ multiplex PCR; TCRdb's copy has only in-frame clones and lacks some. The sample has around 79,000 clones, around nine tenths seen once. The material sequenced was CD4+ or CD8+ T cells sorted from blood, taken in a trial of the OX40 agonist ivuxolimab. The sequence came from an adult with an advanced solid tumor such as melanoma, head and neck, liver or kidney cancer. The chain is built from TRBV19 and TRBJ2-6; 7 bases agree with TRBD2. The CDR3 protein is CASSIGREANVLTF. DNA of the CDR3: TGTGCCAGTAGTATTGGGAGGGAGGCCAACGTCCTGACTTTC.